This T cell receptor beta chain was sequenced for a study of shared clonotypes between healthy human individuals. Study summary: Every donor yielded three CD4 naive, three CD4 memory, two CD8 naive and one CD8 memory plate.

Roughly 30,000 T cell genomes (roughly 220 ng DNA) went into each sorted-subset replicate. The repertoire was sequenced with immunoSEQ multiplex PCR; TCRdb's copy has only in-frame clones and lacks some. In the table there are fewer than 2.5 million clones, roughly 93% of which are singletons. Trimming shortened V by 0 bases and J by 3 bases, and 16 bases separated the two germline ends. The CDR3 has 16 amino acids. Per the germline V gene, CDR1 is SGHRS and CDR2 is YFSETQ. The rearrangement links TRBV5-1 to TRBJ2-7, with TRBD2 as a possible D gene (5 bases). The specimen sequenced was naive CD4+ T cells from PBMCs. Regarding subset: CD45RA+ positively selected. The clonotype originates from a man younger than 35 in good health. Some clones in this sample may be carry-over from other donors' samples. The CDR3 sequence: CASSLVVEGNVYEQYF. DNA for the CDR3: TGCGCCAGCAGCTTGGTCGTCGAGGGAAACGTCTACGAGCAGTACTTC.